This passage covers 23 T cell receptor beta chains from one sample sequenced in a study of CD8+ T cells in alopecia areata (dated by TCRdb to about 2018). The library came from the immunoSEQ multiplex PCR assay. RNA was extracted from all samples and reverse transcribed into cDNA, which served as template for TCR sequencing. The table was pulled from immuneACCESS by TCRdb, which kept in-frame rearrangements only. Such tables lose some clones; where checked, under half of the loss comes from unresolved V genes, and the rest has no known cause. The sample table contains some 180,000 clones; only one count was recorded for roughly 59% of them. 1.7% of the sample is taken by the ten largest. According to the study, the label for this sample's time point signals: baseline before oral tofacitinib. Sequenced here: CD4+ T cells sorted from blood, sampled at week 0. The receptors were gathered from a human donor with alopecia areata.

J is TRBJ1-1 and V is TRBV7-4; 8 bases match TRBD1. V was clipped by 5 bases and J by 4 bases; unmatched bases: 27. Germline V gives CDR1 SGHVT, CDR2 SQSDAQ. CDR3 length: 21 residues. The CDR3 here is CASSDHPPQTGADAGSTEAFF. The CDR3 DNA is TGTGCCAGCAGCGATCACCCTCCACAGACAGGGGCCGACGCAGGTAGCACTGAAGCTTTCTTT.

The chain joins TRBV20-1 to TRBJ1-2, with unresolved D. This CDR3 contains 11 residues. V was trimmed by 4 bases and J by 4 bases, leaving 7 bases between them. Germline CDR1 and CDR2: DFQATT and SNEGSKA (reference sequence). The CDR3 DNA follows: TGCAGTGCTATCCTCGGCTATGGCTACACCTTC. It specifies CSAILGYGYTF.

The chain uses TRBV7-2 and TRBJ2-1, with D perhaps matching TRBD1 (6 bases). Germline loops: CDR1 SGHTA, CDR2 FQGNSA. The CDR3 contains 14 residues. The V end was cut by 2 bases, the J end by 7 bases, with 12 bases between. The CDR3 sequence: CASSLRTEKNEQFF. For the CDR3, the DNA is TGTGCCAGCAGCTTAAGGACAGAGAAGAATGAGCAGTTCTTC.

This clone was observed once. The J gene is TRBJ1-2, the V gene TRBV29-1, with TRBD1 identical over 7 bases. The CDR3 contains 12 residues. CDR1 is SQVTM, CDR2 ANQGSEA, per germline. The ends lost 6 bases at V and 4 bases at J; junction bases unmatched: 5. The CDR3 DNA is TGCAGCGTAGCGGGACAGCCCTATGGCTACACCTTC. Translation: CSVAGQPYGYTF.

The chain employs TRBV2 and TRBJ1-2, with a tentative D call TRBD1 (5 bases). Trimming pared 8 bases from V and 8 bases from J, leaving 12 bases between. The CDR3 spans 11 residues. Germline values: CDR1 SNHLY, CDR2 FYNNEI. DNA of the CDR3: TGTGCCAGCGGGGGGGACCGGGGCTACACCTTC. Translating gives CASGGDRGYTF.

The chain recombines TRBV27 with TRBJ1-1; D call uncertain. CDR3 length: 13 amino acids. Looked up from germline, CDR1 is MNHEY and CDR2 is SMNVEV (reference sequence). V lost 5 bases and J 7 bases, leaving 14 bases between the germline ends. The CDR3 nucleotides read TGTGCCAGCAGTCCCACCCCCCCTGGTGAAGCTTTCTTT. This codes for CASSPTPPGEAFF.

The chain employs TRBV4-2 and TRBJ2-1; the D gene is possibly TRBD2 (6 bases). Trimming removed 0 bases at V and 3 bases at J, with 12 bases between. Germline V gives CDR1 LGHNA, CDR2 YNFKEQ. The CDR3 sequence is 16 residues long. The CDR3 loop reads CASSQEDYQVYNEQFF. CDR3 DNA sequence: TGTGCCAGCAGCCAAGAGGACTATCAAGTCTACAATGAGCAGTTCTTC.

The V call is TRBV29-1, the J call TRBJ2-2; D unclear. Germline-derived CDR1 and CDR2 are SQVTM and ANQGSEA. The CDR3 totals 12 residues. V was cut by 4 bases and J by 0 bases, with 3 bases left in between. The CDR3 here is CSVVPNTGELFF. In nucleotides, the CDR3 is TGCAGCGTTGTACCGAACACCGGGGAGCTGTTTTTT.

As DNA, the CDR3 is TGTGCCTGGAGTGTAATCGGGCAGGGGGAGCAGTTCTTC. It is translated as CAWSVIGQGEQFF. The genes are TRBV30 and TRBJ2-1, with D perhaps matching TRBD1 (6 bases). CDR1 is GTSNPN, CDR2 SVGIG, per germline (reference sequence). Between the trimmed V and J ends, which lost 0 bases and 10 bases, there was a span of 13 bases. The CDR3 is 13 residues long.

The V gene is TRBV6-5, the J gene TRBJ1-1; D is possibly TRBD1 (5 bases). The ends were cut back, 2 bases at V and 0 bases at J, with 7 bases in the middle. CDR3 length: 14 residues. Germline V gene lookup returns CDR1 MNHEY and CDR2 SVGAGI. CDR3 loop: CASSYRGMNTEAFF. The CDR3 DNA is TGTGCCAGCAGTTACCGGGGGATGAACACTGAAGCTTTCTTT.

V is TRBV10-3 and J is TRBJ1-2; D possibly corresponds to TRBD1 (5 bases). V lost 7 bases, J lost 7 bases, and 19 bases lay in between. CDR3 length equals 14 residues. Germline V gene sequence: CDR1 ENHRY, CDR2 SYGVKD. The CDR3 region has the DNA TGTGCCATCAACCAAAGAGGGACTAACGGTGGCTACACCTTC. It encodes CAINQRGTNGGYTF.

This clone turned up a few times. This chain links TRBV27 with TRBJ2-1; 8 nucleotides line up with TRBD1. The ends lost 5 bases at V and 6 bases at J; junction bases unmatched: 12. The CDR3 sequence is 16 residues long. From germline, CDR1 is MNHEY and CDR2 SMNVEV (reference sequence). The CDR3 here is CASSPRDRIELNEQFF. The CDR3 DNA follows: TGTGCCAGCAGTCCCCGGGACAGGATAGAGCTCAATGAGCAGTTCTTC.

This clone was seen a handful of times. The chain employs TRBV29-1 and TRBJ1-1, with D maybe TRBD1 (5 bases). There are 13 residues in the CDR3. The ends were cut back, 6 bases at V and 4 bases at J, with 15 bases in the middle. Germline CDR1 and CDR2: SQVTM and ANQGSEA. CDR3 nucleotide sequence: TGCAGCGTCCAGGGTATTATGAGCACTGAAGCTTTCTTT. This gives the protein CSVQGIMSTEAFF.

The CDR3 protein is CAWKMRGVYNEQFF. CDR3 in DNA: TGTGCCTGGAAAATGAGGGGAGTATACAATGAGCAGTTCTTC. The chain links TRBV30 to TRBJ2-1; D might be TRBD1 or TRBD2, each matching 5 bases. Trimming cost V 4 bases and J 4 bases, with 14 bases left between them. CDR3 length equals 14 residues. Per germline, CDR1 GTSNPN and CDR2 SVGIG (reference sequence).

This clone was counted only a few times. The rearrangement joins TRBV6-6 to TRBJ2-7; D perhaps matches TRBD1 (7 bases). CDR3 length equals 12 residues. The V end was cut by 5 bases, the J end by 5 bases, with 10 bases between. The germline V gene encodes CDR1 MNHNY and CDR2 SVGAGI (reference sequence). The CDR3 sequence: CASSPRGDEQYF. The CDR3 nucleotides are TGTGCCAGCAGTCCCAGGGGGGACGAGCAGTACTTC.

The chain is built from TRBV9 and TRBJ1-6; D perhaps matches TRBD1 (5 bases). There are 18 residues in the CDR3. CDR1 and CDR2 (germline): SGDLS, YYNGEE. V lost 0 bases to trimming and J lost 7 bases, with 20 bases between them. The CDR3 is CASSVATGVPQMNSPLHF. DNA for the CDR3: TGTGCCAGCAGCGTAGCGACGGGGGTCCCCCAAATGAATTCACCCCTCCACTTT.

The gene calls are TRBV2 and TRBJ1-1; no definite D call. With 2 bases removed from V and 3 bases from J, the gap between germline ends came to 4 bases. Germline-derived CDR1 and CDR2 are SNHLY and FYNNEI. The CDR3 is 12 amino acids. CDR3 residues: CASSEQDTEAFF. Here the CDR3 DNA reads TGTGCCAGCAGTGAACAGGACACTGAAGCTTTCTTT.

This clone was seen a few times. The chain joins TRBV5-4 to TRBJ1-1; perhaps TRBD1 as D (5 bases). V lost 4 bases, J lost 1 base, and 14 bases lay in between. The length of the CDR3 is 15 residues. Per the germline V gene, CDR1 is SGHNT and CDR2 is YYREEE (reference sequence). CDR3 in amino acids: CASSPRGGGNTEAFF. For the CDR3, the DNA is TGTGCCAGCAGCCCCCGGGGTGGGGGGAACACTGAAGCTTTCTTT.

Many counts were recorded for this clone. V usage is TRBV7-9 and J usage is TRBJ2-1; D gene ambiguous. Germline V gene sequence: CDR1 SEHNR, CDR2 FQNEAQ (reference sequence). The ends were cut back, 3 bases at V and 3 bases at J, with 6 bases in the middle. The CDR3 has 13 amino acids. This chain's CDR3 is CASSFASYNEQFF. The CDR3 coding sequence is TGTGCCAGCAGCTTCGCTAGCTACAATGAGCAGTTCTTC.

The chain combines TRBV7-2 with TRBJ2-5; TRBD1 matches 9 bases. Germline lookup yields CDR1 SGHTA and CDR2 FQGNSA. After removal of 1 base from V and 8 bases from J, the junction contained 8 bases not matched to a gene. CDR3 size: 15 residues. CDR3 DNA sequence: TGTGCCAGCAGCTTAGATCCGGGACAGGGACTAACCCAGTACTTC. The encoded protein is CASSLDPGQGLTQYF.

The CDR3 protein is CAIGHRHNYGYTF. The CDR3 nucleotides are TGTGCCATCGGACACCGCCATAACTATGGCTACACCTTC. This chain connects TRBV6-4 to TRBJ1-2; D might be TRBD1 (5 bases). The CDR3 runs to 13 residues. CDR1 is MRHNA and CDR2 is SNTAGT in the germline V gene. The V end lost 10 bases, the J end lost 1 base, and 13 bases lay between the germline ends.

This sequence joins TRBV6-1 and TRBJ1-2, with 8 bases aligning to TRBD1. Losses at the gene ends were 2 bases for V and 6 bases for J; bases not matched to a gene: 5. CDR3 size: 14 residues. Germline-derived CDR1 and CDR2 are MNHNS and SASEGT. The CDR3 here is CASSESQGANGYTF. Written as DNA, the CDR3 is TGTGCCAGCAGTGAATCCCAGGGGGCGAATGGCTACACCTTC.

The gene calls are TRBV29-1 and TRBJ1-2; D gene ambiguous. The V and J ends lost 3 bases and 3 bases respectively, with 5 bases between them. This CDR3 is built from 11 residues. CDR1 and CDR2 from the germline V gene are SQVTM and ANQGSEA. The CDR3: CSVDKDYGYTF. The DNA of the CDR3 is TGCAGCGTTGACAAGGACTATGGCTACACCTTC. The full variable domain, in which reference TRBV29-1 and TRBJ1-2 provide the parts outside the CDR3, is SAVISQKPSRDICQRGTSLTIQCQVDSQVTMMFWYRQQPGQSLTLIATANQGSEATYESGFVIDKFPISRPNLTFSTLTVSNMSPEDSSIYLCSVDKDYGYTFGSGTRLTVV.